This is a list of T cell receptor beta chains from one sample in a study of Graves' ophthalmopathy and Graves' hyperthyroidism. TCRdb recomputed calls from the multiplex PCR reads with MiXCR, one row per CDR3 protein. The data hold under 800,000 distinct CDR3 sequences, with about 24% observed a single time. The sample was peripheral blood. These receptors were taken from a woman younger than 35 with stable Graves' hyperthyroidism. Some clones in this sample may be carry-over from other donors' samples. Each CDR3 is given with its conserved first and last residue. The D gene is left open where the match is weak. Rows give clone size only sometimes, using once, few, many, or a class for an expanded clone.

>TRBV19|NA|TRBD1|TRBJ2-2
CASSITGVAGELFF
TGTGCCAGTAGTATCACAGGGGTTGCCGGGGAGCTGTTTTTT
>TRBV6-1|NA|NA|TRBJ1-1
CASRPDSLNTEAFF
TGTGCCAGCAGGCCGGACAGTTTGAACACTGAAGCTTTCTTT
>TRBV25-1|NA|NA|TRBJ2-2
CASSEWTRGTGELFF
TGTGCCAGCAGTGAATGGACGCGGGGCACCGGAGAGCTGTTTTTT
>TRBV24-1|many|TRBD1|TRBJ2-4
CATSRGLLAKNIQYF
TGTGCCACCAGTAGGGGGCTTCTAGCCAAAAACATTCAGTACTTC
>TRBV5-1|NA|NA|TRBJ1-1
CASSLARGVTEAFF
TGCGCCAGCAGCTTGGCTCGGGGGGTGACTGAAGCTTTCTTT
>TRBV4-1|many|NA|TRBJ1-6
CASSQRQKPDSPLHF
TGCGCCAGCAGCCAGAGACAGAAACCAGATTCACCCCTCCACTTT
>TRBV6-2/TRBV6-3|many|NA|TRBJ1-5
CASEKPIGGGNQPQHF
TGTGCCAGCGAGAAACCTATAGGGGGGGGCAATCAGCCCCAGCATTTT
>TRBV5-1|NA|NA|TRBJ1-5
CASSLEGSGSQPQHF
TGCGCCAGCAGCTTGGAGGGGTCGGGAAGTCAGCCCCAGCATTTT
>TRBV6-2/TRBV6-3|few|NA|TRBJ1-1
CASSNWIGHDDAFF
TGTGCCAGCAGTAATTGGATAGGGCATGATGATGCTTTCTTT
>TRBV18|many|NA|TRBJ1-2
CASSPPRRNGYTF
TGTGCCAGCTCACCACCGCGCAGGAATGGCTACACCTTC
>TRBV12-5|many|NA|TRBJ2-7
CASGTPEAAFPPIYEQYF
TGTGCTAGTGGTACCCCCGAGGCAGCGTTTCCTCCTATCTACGAGCAGTACTTC
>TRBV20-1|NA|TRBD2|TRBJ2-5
CSAPNPATAGGQETQYF
TGCAGTGCCCCGAACCCAGCTACTGCGGGGGGGCAGGAGACCCAGTACTTC
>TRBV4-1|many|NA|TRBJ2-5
CASSQTGTTQETQYF
TGCGCCAGCAGCCAGACCGGGACAACACAAGAGACCCAGTACTTC
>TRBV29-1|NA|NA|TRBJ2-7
CSVLGYERYF
TGCAGCGTTCTGGGGTACGAGCGGTACTTC
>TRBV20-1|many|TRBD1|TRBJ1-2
CSAVGQVANYGYTF
TGCAGTGCCGTGGGACAGGTCGCTAACTATGGCTACACCTTC
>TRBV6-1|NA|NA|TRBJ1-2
CASSGSAGTYGYTF
TGTGCCAGCAGTGGGTCTGCAGGGACCTATGGCTACACCTTC
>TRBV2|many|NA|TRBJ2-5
CASSDFAPLGSPDRPVRETQYF
TGTGCCAGCAGTGATTTCGCCCCACTTGGGTCCCCTGACAGACCGGTGCGAGAGACCCAGTACTTC
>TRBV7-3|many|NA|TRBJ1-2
CASSPQPNYGYTF
TGTGCCAGCAGCCCACAGCCTAACTATGGCTACACCTTC
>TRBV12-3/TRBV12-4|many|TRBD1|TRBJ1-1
CASSFAIGQENTEAFF
TGTGCCAGCAGTTTTGCCATTGGACAGGAGAACACTGAAGCTTTCTTT
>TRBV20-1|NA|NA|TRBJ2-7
CSASRPSYEQYF
TGCAGTGCTAGTCGGCCGTCCTACGAGCAGTACTTC
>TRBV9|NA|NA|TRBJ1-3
CASSSRTAAGNTIYF
TGTGCCAGCAGCTCTCGGACAGCAGCCGGAAACACCATATATTTT
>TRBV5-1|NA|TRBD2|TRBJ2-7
CASRLLAGAAHEQYF
TGCGCCAGCAGACTTCTAGCGGGGGCGGCTCACGAGCAGTACTTC
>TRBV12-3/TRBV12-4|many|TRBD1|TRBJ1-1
CASSLTRDRLEAFF
TGTGCCAGCAGTTTAACCCGGGACAGGCTTGAAGCTTTCTTT
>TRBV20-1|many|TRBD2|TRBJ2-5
CSAIIAGGRQETQYF
TGCAGTGCTATCATAGCGGGAGGGCGGCAAGAGACCCAGTACTTC
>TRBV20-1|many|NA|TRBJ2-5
CSAREDTPDGETQYF
TGCAGTGCTAGAGAGGACACCCCGGATGGGGAGACCCAGTACTTC
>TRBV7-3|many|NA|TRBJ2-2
CASSLQGGELFF
TGTGCCAGCAGCTTACAAGGAGGGGAGCTGTTTTTT
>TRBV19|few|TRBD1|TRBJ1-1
CASSSRQGFEAFF
TGTGCCAGTAGTAGTCGACAGGGGTTTGAAGCTTTCTTT
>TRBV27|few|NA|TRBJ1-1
CASSLSPTVPLLNTEAFF
TGTGCCAGCAGTTTATCCCCGACGGTACCTCTGTTGAACACTGAAGCTTTCTTT
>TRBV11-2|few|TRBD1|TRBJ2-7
CASSRTPGQGKFSHYEQYF
TGTGCCAGCAGCAGAACACCGGGACAGGGGAAATTCTCGCACTACGAGCAGTACTTC
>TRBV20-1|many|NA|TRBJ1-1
CSAQTGLLNTEAFF
TGCAGTGCCCAAACGGGGCTCCTTAACACTGAAGCTTTCTTT
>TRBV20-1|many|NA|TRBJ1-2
CSAYRDPPGYTF
TGCAGTGCTTACAGGGATCCCCCTGGCTACACCTTC
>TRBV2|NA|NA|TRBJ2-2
CASGQFTVQLFF
TGTGCCAGCGGACAGTTCACCGTGCAGCTGTTTTTT
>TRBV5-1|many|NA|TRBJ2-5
CASSDLQETQYF
TGCGCCAGCTCTGACCTTCAAGAGACCCAGTACTTC
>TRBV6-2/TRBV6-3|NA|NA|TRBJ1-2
CASSPGSLYGYTF
TGTGCCAGCAGTCCAGGGTCCCTCTATGGCTACACCTTC
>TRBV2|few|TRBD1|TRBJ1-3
CASSWTGGLSSGNTIYF
TGTGCCAGCAGTTGGACAGGGGGCCTATCCTCTGGAAACACCATATATTTT
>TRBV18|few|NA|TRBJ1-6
CASSPGTLDNSPLHF
TGTGCCAGCTCACCAGGGACTTTGGACAATTCACCCCTCCACTTT
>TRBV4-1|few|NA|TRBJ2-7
CASIPPMGAFHEQYF
TGCGCCAGCATCCCCCCAATGGGGGCGTTTCACGAGCAGTACTTC
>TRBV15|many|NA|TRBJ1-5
CATSRVEGTVQPQHF
TGTGCCACCAGCAGAGTGGAAGGGACTGTTCAGCCCCAGCATTTT
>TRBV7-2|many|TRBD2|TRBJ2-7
CASSFGAGGGEQYF
TGTGCCAGCAGCTTTGGGGCGGGAGGAGGCGAGCAGTACTTC
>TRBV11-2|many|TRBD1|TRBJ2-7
CAGEGTGGNYEQYF
TGTGCCGGTGAGGGGACAGGGGGAAACTACGAGCAGTACTTC
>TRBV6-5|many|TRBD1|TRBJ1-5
CASSYGTGGQPQHF
TGTGCCAGCAGTTACGGGACAGGGGGTCAGCCCCAGCATTTT
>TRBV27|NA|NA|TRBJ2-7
CASSRLLGTQQYF
TGTGCCAGCAGTCGCCTACTGGGGACTCAGCAGTACTTC
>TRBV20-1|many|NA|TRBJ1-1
CSARVGGGNTEAFF
TGCAGTGCTAGAGTCGGTGGTGGGAACACTGAAGCTTTCTTT
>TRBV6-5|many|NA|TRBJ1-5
CASTPGGNQPQHF
TGTGCCAGTACACCCGGGGGCAATCAGCCCCAGCATTTT
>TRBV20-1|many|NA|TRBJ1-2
CSAVEGGTNYGYTF
TGCAGTGCTGTAGAGGGGGGGACCAACTATGGCTACACCTTC
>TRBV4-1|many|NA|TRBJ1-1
CASSQGRDPNTEAFF
TGCGCCAGCAGCCAAGGGCGGGATCCGAACACTGAAGCTTTCTTT
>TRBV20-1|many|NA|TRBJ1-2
CSASSYGYTF
TGCAGTGCTTCCAGCTATGGCTACACCTTC
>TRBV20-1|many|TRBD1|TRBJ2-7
CSATGQGRSEQYF
TGCAGTGCCACGGGACAGGGGAGGAGCGAGCAGTACTTC
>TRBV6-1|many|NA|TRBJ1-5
CASITGTLSNQPQHF
TGTGCCAGCATAACCGGGACACTTAGCAATCAGCCCCAGCATTTT
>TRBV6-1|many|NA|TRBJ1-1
CGHSRGWTEAFF
TGTGGACACTCACGGGGTTGGACTGAAGCTTTCTTT
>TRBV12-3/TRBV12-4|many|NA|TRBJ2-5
CASSFDRLEETQYF
TGTGCCAGCAGTTTCGACAGGCTCGAAGAGACCCAGTACTTC
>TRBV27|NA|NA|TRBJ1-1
CASSLTRTPNTEAFF
TGTGCCAGCAGTCTTACCAGGACACCGAACACTGAAGCTTTCTTT
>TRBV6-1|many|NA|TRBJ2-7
CASSESGTFYEQYF
TGTGCCAGCAGTGAATCGGGCACATTCTACGAGCAGTACTTC
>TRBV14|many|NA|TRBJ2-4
CASSQDIAKNIQYF
TGTGCCAGCAGCCAAGACATAGCCAAAAACATTCAGTACTTC